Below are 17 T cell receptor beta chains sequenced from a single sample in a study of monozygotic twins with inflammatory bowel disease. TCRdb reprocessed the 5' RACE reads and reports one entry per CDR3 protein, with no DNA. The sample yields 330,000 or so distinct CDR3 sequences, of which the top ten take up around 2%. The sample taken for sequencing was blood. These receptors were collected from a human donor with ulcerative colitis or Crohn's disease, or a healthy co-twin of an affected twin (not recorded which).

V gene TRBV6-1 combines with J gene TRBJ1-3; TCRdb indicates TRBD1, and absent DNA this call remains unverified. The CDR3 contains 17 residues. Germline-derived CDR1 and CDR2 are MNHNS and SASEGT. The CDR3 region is CASSPFRPGAAGNTIYF.

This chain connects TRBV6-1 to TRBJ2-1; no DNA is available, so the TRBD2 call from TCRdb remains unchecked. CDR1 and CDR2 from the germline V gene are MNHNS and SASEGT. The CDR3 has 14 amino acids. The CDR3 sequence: CASSESTSNNEQFF.

Here the CDR3 reads CASTPPASGGGTEAFF. This chain joins TRBV12-3 or TRBV12-4 and TRBJ1-1; the D gene TCRdb calls, TRBD1, cannot be checked with no DNA. The CDR3 length is 16 residues.

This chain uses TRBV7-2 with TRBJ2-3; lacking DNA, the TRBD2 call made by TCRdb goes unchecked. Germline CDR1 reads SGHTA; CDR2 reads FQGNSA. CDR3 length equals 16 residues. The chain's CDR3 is CASSPRGGSSTDTQYF.

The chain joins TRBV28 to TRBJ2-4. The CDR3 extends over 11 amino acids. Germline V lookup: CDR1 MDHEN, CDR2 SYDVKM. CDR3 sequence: CASSVDRLQYF.

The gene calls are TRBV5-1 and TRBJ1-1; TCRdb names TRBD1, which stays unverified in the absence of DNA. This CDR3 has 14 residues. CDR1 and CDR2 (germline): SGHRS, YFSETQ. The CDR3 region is CASSPGTWNTEAFF.

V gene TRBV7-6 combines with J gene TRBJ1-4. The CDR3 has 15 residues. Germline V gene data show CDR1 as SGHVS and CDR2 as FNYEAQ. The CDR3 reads CASSFPAITNEKLFF.

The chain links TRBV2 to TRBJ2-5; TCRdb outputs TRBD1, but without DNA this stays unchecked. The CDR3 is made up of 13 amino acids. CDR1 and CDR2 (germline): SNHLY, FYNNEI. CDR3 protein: CASSAQGRETQYF.

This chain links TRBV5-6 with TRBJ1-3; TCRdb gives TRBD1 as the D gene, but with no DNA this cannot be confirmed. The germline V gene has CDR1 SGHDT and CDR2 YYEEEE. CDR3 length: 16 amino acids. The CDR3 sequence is CASSQWDRGSQNTIYF.

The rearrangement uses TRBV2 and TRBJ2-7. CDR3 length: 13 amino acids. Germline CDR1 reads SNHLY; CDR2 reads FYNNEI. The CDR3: CASSELGRYEQYF.

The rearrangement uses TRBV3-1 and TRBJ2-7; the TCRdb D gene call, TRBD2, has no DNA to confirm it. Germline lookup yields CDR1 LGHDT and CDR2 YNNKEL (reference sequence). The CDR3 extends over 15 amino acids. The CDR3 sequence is CASSQGPGGSYEQYF.

CDR3 residues: CASSPTGGNQPQHF. V and J are TRBV5-1 and TRBJ1-5; lacking DNA, the TRBD1 call made by TCRdb goes unchecked. This CDR3 is 14 amino acids long. The V gene's germline CDR1 is SGHRS and CDR2 YFSETQ.

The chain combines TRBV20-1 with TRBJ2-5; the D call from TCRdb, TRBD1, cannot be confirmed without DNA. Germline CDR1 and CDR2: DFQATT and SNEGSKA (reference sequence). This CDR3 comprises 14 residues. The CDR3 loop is CSATGTGGGETQYF.

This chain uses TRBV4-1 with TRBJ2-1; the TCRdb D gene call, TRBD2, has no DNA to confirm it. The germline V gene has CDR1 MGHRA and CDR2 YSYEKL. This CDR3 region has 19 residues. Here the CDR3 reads CASSQDRRVEQFPHNEQFF.

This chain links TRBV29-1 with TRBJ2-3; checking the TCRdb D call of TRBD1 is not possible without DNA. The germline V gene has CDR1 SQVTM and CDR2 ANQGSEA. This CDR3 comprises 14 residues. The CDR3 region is CSVVARDGADTQYF.

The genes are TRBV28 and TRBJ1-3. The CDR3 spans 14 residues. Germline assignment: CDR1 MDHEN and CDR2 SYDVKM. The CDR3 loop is CASSRQMTGNTIYF.

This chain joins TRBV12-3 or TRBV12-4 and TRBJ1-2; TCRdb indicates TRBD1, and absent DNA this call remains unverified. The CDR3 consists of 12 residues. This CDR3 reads CASEGSRSGYTF.